This T cell receptor beta chain was found in a study of T cell responses to AZD1222 COVID-19 vaccine. Trimming removed 6 bases at V and 7 bases at J, with 15 bases between. Germline loops: CDR1 SGHTA, CDR2 FQGTGA. The CDR3 is 13 amino acids. As to this clone: No antigen is known for it.

The study, taken as a whole, reports: White British people made up most donors, females outnumbered males, and clonal diversity was possibly underestimated. Sampled repertoires all dated from after the peak T cell response.

The data were produced by immunoSEQ multiplex PCR, yet TCRdb's version contains in-frame clones alone and is incomplete. The sample carries over 65,000 clones, approximately 89% recorded once. Pooling was applied to second doses at about 4 or about 12 weeks. This clonotype was sampled from an adult who received the AZD1222 COVID-19 vaccine. This specimen consisted of peripheral blood, obtained 28 days after the second AZD1222 dose. The chain has TRBV7-3 and TRBJ1-2; TRBD1 is a possible D gene (5 bases). The CDR3 DNA sequence: TGTGCCAGCAGTAGTACAGGAAATGCTGGCTACACCTTC. Its protein is CASSSTGNAGYTF.